The present TCR beta chain was sequenced within a study of control samples from healthy donors and cancer patients. TCRdb keeps only in-frame clones here, not all; method: immunoSEQ multiplex PCR. The sample carries 170,000 or so clones, approximately 95% recorded once. Germline-derived CDR1 and CDR2 are SGHVS and FQNEAQ. Trimming took off 4 bases at V and 0 bases at J, with 16 bases between the two ends. This CDR3 contains 17 residues. The sample comprised blood. This chain connects TRBV7-8 to TRBJ1-5; the D gene is possibly TRBD1 (6 bases). This receptor was identified in a man younger than 30 in good health. Written as DNA, the CDR3 is TGTGCCAGCAGCTGGGAACATACAGGGTATAGCAATCAGCCCCAGCATTTT. Translating gives CASSWEHTGYSNQPQHF.